Reported below is one TCR beta chain. Its antigen is undetermined. Alongside a J-beta primer mix, a sample-barcoded 5' primer served in a second PCR lasting about 6 to 11 cycles. TCRdb passed the 5' RACE reads through MiXCR, listing each CDR3 protein once. The sample lists roughly 1,500,000 distinct CDR3 sequences, approximately 40% occurring once. Staff drew roughly 10 milliliters of peripheral blood from each donor. Total RNA extraction produced at least 5 micrograms (per sample) for the study. These data are taken from a study of blood T cells in healthy people across ages. Whole-study findings and limits: Lack of knowledge of donor CMV status possibly confounded expanded clonotype changes. Among long-lived donors, naive CD4+ cells were more numerous and diversity higher than in aged donors.

This CDR3 region has 15 residues. CDR1 is GTSNPN and CDR2 is SVGIG in the germline V gene (reference sequence). Material: blood. The genes are TRBV30 and TRBJ2-7, with 7 bases lining up with TRBD1. The DNA end is a closer match to TRBJ2-5, so the J assignment may be wrong. This TCR came from a woman between 18 and 30 years old in good health. Written as DNA, the CDR3 is TGTGCCTGGAGTCTGATCAACAGGGGAGTAGAGACCCAGTACTTC. It specifies CAWSLINRGVETQYF.